Listed below are T cell receptor beta chains from one sample, sequenced in a study of Ad26.COV2.S vaccination and SARS-CoV-2 variants. Sequencing used immunoSEQ multiplex PCR; TCRdb keeps in-frame clones, though not all of them. This sample has 300,000 to 350,000 clones, with around 81% found just once. The sequenced sample was peripheral blood, obtained in a trial of Ad26.COV2.S vaccine versus placebo. All receptors derive from a person aged 18-60 years who received the Ad26.COV2.S COVID-19 vaccine or a placebo. Each CDR3 is given with its conserved first and last residue. The D gene is left open where the match is weak. Some rows mark clone size as missing; the rest say once, few, many or name a class of expanded clone.

>TRBV5-6|TRBJ1-1|.|once
CASSLAGRSNTEAFF
TGTGCCAGCAGCTTGGCGGGAAGATCGAACACTGAAGCTTTCTTT
>TRBV27|TRBJ1-4|.|once
CASSFGGEKLFF
TGTGCCAGCAGTTTTGGAGGAGAAAAACTGTTTTTT
>TRBV14|TRBJ1-2|.|once
CASSQEPQGFGYTF
TGTGCCAGCAGCCAAGAACCACAGGGCTTTGGCTACACCTTC
>TRBV7-6|TRBJ2-7|.|once
CASSPGGDGEQYF
TGTGCCAGCAGCCCCGGAGGGGACGGCGAGCAGTACTTC
>TRBV5-4|TRBJ1-1|TRBD1|few
CASSTTGGNTEAFF
TGTGCCAGCAGTACGACAGGGGGAAACACTGAAGCTTTCTTT
>TRBV7-6|TRBJ1-3|.|.
CASSYGSPGNTIYF
TGTGCCAGCAGCTACGGATCCCCTGGAAACACCATATATTTT
>TRBV24-1|TRBJ1-2|.|.
CATEGANYGYTF
TGTGCCACCGAGGGCGCAAACTATGGCTACACCTTC
>TRBV7-3|TRBJ2-3|TRBD1|.
CASSRDRVPDTQYF
TGTGCCAGCAGCAGGGACAGGGTACCAGATACGCAGTATTTT
>TRBV7-9|TRBJ2-2|TRBD1|.
CASSSGTANTGELFF
TGTGCCAGCAGCTCCGGGACAGCGAACACCGGGGAGCTGTTTTTT
>TRBV6-6|TRBJ1-5|.|once
CASSRIINQPQHF
TGTGCCAGCAGCCGTATAATCAATCAGCCCCAGCATTTT
>TRBV6-1|TRBJ1-5|TRBD1|once
CASSDAGGGQPQHF
TGTGCCAGCAGTGATGCAGGGGGGGGTCAGCCCCAGCATTTT
>TRBV4-2|TRBJ2-5|.|.
CASSLGETQYF
TGTGCCAGCAGCCTGGGGGAGACCCAGTACTTC
>TRBV5-4|TRBJ1-3|.|.
CASNVQGVNTIYF
TGTGCCAGCAACGTACAGGGTGTAAACACCATATATTTT
>TRBV7-8|TRBJ2-1|.|.
CASSPSAGEQFF
TGTGCCAGCAGCCCCTCGGCCGGGGAGCAGTTCTTC
>TRBV5-1|TRBJ2-7|.|.
CASSINRVILSYEQYF
TGCGCCAGCAGCATAAACAGGGTTATACTCTCCTACGAGCAGTACTTC
>TRBV11-3|TRBJ1-2|.|.
CASRPAMGPNYGYTF
TGTGCCAGCAGACCCGCCATGGGACCTAACTATGGCTACACCTTC
>TRBV9|TRBJ2-3|TRBD1|.
CASSDPGQGRDTQYF
TGTGCCAGCAGCGACCCGGGACAGGGTAGGGATACGCAGTATTTT
>TRBV2|TRBJ2-2|TRBD2|.
CASSPQAGLNTGELFF
TGTGCCAGCAGTCCACAAGCGGGGTTGAACACCGGGGAGCTGTTTTTT
>TRBV12-3/TRBV12-4|TRBJ1-1|.|.
CASRSTANTEAFF
TGTGCCAGCAGATCTACAGCAAACACTGAAGCTTTCTTT
>TRBV5-1|TRBJ2-1|.|.
CASSPSTGSNNEQFF
TGCGCCAGCAGCCCTTCGACAGGATCCAACAATGAGCAGTTCTTC
>TRBV5-6|TRBJ2-5|TRBD1|.
CASSLEGQGLGETQYF
TGTGCCAGCAGCTTGGAGGGACAGGGCCTCGGGGAGACCCAGTACTTC
>TRBV5-1|TRBJ2-3|.|.
CASSLGRDSITDTQYF
TGCGCCAGCAGCTTGGGACGGGACTCCATCACAGATACGCAGTATTTT
>TRBV5-1|TRBJ1-2|.|.
CASREGYGYTF
TGCGCCAGCAGAGAAGGCTATGGCTACACCTTC
>TRBV5-1|TRBJ2-5|TRBD2|.
CASSPTWGGETQYF
TGCGCCAGCAGCCCCACCTGGGGGGGTGAGACCCAGTACTTC
>TRBV5-1|TRBJ1-4|.|.
CASSLGPQRNEKLFF
TGCGCCAGCAGCTTGGGCCCACAGAGAAATGAAAAACTGTTTTTT
>TRBV6-4|TRBJ1-1|.|few
CASSEFRGTEAFF
TGTGCCAGCAGTGAATTCAGGGGCACTGAAGCTTTCTTT
>TRBV13|TRBJ2-5|TRBD2|.
CASSRVGLAGDQETQYF
TGTGCCAGCAGCCGGGTCGGGCTAGCGGGGGACCAAGAGACCCAGTACTTC
>TRBV12-3/TRBV12-4|TRBJ1-2|TRBD1|.
CASRSTGSGYTF
TGTGCCAGCAGATCGACAGGGTCTGGCTACACCTTC
>TRBV9|TRBJ2-2|.|.
CASSVPGRTNTGELFF
TGTGCCAGCAGCGTTCCGGGACGTACGAACACCGGGGAGCTGTTTTTT
>TRBV2|TRBJ1-6|.|.
CASVVTSSSYNSPLHF
TGTGCCAGCGTGGTAACATCAAGCTCCTATAATTCACCCCTCCACTTT
>TRBV5-1|TRBJ1-4|.|.
CASGRTSGLTNEKLFF
TGCGCCAGCGGAAGGACTTCGGGGTTAACTAATGAAAAACTGTTTTTT
>TRBV10-3|TRBJ1-2|.|.
CAISEERDGLGYGYTF
TGTGCCATCAGTGAAGAACGGGACGGCCTGGGGTATGGCTACACCTTC
>TRBV19|TRBJ1-5|.|.
CASSLSPGPQHF
TGTGCCAGTAGTCTCTCCCCGGGGCCCCAGCATTTT
>TRBV7-3|TRBJ2-5|TRBD2|.
CASSLTSGRETQYF
TGTGCCAGCAGCCTGACTAGCGGGAGAGAGACCCAGTACTTC
>TRBV7-9|TRBJ2-1|.|.
CASSRAAGTYNEQFF
TGTGCCAGCAGCCGGGCGGCGGGCACCTACAATGAGCAGTTCTTC
>TRBV2|TRBJ2-3|TRBD2|.
CASSGLAGATDTQYF
TGTGCCAGCAGTGGACTAGCGGGGGCCACAGATACGCAGTATTTT
>TRBV6-2/TRBV6-3|TRBJ2-2|.|once
CASSSYTGELFF
TGTGCCAGCAGCTCTTACACCGGGGAGCTGTTTTTT
>TRBV6-5|TRBJ1-2|TRBD1|.
CASSRKGTGDGYTF
TGTGCCAGCAGCCGTAAGGGGACAGGGGATGGCTACACCTTC
>TRBV25-1|TRBJ2-1|.|.
CASSGEGNYNEQFF
TGTGCCAGCAGTGGAGAGGGAAACTACAATGAGCAGTTCTTC
>TRBV19|TRBJ1-5|.|.
CASSIPGPSNQPQHF
TGTGCCAGTAGTATACCCGGGCCTAGCAATCAGCCCCAGCATTTT
>TRBV4-1|TRBJ1-1|.|few
CASSQALLGTQKNTEAFF
TGCGCCAGCAGCCAAGCTTTATTGGGGACGCAAAAGAACACTGAAGCTTTCTTT
>TRBV5-1|TRBJ2-7|.|.
CASSLAAEGEQYF
TGCGCCAGCAGCTTGGCGGCAGAAGGCGAGCAGTACTTC
>TRBV13|TRBJ2-4|.|.
CASSLDSPGDIQYF
TGTGCCAGCAGCCTGGACAGTCCGGGGGACATTCAGTACTTC
>TRBV19|TRBJ1-4|.|.
CASSLGHQEKLFF
TGTGCCAGTAGTTTAGGACACCAAGAAAAACTGTTTTTT
>TRBV7-9|TRBJ1-4|.|.
CASSFGGRGEKLFF
TGTGCCAGCAGCTTTGGAGGTCGGGGGGAAAAACTGTTTTTT
>TRBV2|TRBJ1-5|TRBD1|.
CASSEGRGTARNSNQPQHF
TGTGCCAGCAGTGAAGGCCGTGGGACAGCCCGAAATAGCAATCAGCCCCAGCATTTT
>TRBV10-1|TRBJ2-1|.|.
CATRNEEKGRGYNEQFF
TGCGCCACCCGCAACGAGGAAAAAGGGAGGGGGTACAATGAGCAGTTCTTC
>TRBV5-1|TRBJ1-3|TRBD1|.
CASSPTGDGNTIYF
TGCGCCAGCAGCCCGACAGGGGACGGAAACACCATATATTTT
>TRBV7-9|TRBJ2-7|.|.
CASSLGAVGFHEQYF
TGTGCCAGCAGCTTAGGGGCTGTTGGGTTCCACGAGCAGTACTTC
>TRBV7-3|TRBJ2-1|.|.
CASSSSSSYNEQFF
TGTGCCAGCAGCTCCTCAAGCTCCTACAATGAGCAGTTCTTC
>TRBV2|TRBJ2-3|.|.
CASSETGEADTQYF
TGTGCCAGCAGTGAAACAGGGGAGGCAGATACGCAGTATTTT
>TRBV19|TRBJ2-5|TRBD1|.
CAEDRAAQETQYF
TGTGCCGAGGACAGGGCCGCCCAAGAGACCCAGTACTTC
>TRBV7-2|TRBJ2-1|.|.
CASSLDSGSYNEQFF
TGTGCCAGCAGCTTAGATAGCGGCTCCTACAATGAGCAGTTCTTC
>TRBV24-1|TRBJ2-5|TRBD2|.
CATSDPGGQETQYF
TGTGCCACCAGTGATCCGGGGGGACAAGAGACCCAGTACTTC
>TRBV7-9|TRBJ2-2|.|few
CASTRDRNTGELFF
TGTGCCAGCACCAGAGACAGGAACACCGGGGAGCTGTTTTTT
>TRBV5-5|TRBJ2-7|TRBD2|.
CASSLGAGGPLYEQYF
TGTGCCAGCAGCTTGGGAGCGGGGGGGCCCCTCTACGAGCAGTACTTC
>TRBV4-2|TRBJ2-7|TRBD1|.
CASSQAGQGREQYF
TGTGCCAGCAGCCAGGCAGGACAGGGAAGGGAGCAGTACTTC